A selection of T cell receptor beta chains follows, all from one sample in a study of cytomegalovirus exposure and HLA in healthy donors. Here immunoSEQ multiplex PCR was the method, and the copy in TCRdb shows in-frame clones only, minus some. The sample holds tens of thousands of clones, approximately 95% seen once. The specimen was PBMCs. Receptor source: a woman between 18 and 29 years old in good health and CMV-seropositive. The conserved cysteine and the conserved F or W are not part of the CDR3 here. D genes are given only for firm matches.

CDR3 protein: ASRERAGSEQY; V gene: TRBV6-5; D gene: .
CDR3 protein: ASSSGTGGSRTEAF; V gene: TRBV7-9; D gene: TRBD1
CDR3 protein: AISEVGSNEQF; V gene: TRBV10-3; D gene: .
CDR3 protein: ASSEGRGRAYTGELF; V gene: TRBV6-1; D gene: .
CDR3 protein: ASSGRTGLDTGELF; V gene: TRBV5-1; D gene: TRBD1
CDR3 protein: ASSRGLLGGANVLT; V gene: TRBV5-8; D gene: .
CDR3 protein: ASSATSEPRDTQY; V gene: TRBV28; D gene: TRBD2
CDR3 protein: ASSLVGAASGSFYEQF; V gene: TRBV7-8; D gene: TRBD2
CDR3 protein: ASSQAQSGQEKLF; V gene: TRBV4-2; D gene: TRBD1
CDR3 protein: ASSQEEGATYEQY; V gene: TRBV4-1; D gene: .
CDR3 protein: ASSLGSTEAF; V gene: TRBV7-2; D gene: .
CDR3 protein: SGLRGLNTGELF; V gene: TRBV29-1; D gene: .
CDR3 protein: ASSPGQVGYTEAF; V gene: TRBV7-2; D gene: TRBD1
CDR3 protein: SAGGTGGTDTQY; V gene: TRBV29-1; D gene: TRBD2
CDR3 protein: ASSPLRGVGNTEAF; V gene: TRBV4-1; D gene: .
CDR3 protein: ASGSPTSGRIEQF; V gene: TRBV12-5; D gene: TRBD2
CDR3 protein: ASNPGTGSPYDYGYT; V gene: TRBV5-4; D gene: TRBD1
CDR3 protein: ASSRGLAGLNEQF; V gene: TRBV4-1; D gene: TRBD2
CDR3 protein: ASSQNRLGNTIY; V gene: TRBV7-2; D gene: .
CDR3 protein: ASSLVSGEQY; V gene: TRBV7-2; D gene: .
CDR3 protein: ASSAPSGGETQY; V gene: TRBV6-1; D gene: TRBD2
CDR3 protein: AWSPTGTGGLNTEAF; V gene: TRBV30; D gene: TRBD1
CDR3 protein: ASSPGLAGVVSQY; V gene: TRBV27; D gene: TRBD2
CDR3 protein: ASSFGAARGDTQY; V gene: TRBV7-3; D gene: .
CDR3 protein: SGGRETQY; V gene: TRBV29-1; D gene: .
CDR3 protein: ASSFGQGTNTGELF; V gene: TRBV19; D gene: TRBD1
CDR3 protein: ASSPIGNQPQH; V gene: TRBV7-9; D gene: .
CDR3 protein: SVPRWGLAGGEQY; V gene: TRBV29-1; D gene: TRBD2
CDR3 protein: ASSLDGNQPQH; V gene: TRBV5-4; D gene: .
CDR3 protein: ASSLAGVDEQY; V gene: TRBV27; D gene: TRBD2
CDR3 protein: ASSLGLGPDTQY; V gene: TRBV18; D gene: TRBD2
CDR3 protein: ASSSGGELRY; V gene: TRBV27; D gene: TRBD2
CDR3 protein: ASSPNGGLDEQY; V gene: TRBV18; D gene: .
CDR3 protein: ASSIWASGNYEQY; V gene: TRBV19; D gene: TRBD2
CDR3 protein: ASSFTDRGLGYT; V gene: TRBV7-2; D gene: TRBD1
CDR3 protein: ASSSQASYEQY; V gene: TRBV5-4; D gene: .
CDR3 protein: ASSLTRFRTSETQY; V gene: TRBV7-6; D gene: .
CDR3 protein: SVEGQNTGELF; V gene: TRBV29-1; D gene: .
CDR3 protein: AWKEIETGELF; V gene: TRBV30; D gene: .
CDR3 protein: ASSLALRGLAENNEQF; V gene: TRBV11-2; D gene: TRBD2
CDR3 protein: AVTPGSSTGELF; V gene: TRBV19; D gene: .
CDR3 protein: ASRQGLEQY; V gene: TRBV6-5; D gene: TRBD1
CDR3 protein: AWVSLKAF; V gene: TRBV30; D gene: .
CDR3 protein: ASSPGQPWVYGYT; V gene: TRBV7-9; D gene: .
CDR3 protein: AWSEQGNTIY; V gene: TRBV30; D gene: .
CDR3 protein: ASSLSGSPPETQY; V gene: TRBV7-3; D gene: TRBD2
CDR3 protein: ASSFSTSGETQY; V gene: TRBV7-2; D gene: .
CDR3 protein: ASSLPRDSMNTEAF; V gene: TRBV7-8; D gene: TRBD1
CDR3 protein: ASSYWTGDGYT; V gene: TRBV6-5; D gene: TRBD1
CDR3 protein: ASSLSGQETQY; V gene: TRBV28; D gene: .
CDR3 protein: ASSVYGAGGADTQY; V gene: TRBV9; D gene: .
CDR3 protein: ASSYAGQETQY; V gene: TRBV5-6; D gene: .
CDR3 protein: ASRGTGPYGYT; V gene: TRBV27; D gene: TRBD1
CDR3 protein: ASSVGPHPSGTDTQY; V gene: TRBV9; D gene: .
CDR3 protein: ASSEPLTSGPAQGASTDTQY; V gene: TRBV2; D gene: .